Sequencing of this TCR beta chain was carried out in a study of shared clonotypes between healthy human individuals. Per the germline V gene, CDR1 is SGHAT and CDR2 is FQNNGV. The CDR3 is made up of 17 amino acids. Comment on this clone: Its antigen is not identified. The junction and the germline gene differ at one end; a read error may be behind it.

Study conclusions and caveats: Tissues were not sampled, only blood, and their repertoires likely differ.

Using ten immunoSEQ deep assay plates, investigators sequenced unsorted PBMC DNA. As handled by the study authors: In the immunoSEQ data, sequences were junction-only and lacked quality scores, so filtering differed. Libraries were prepared by immunoSEQ multiplex PCR; TCRdb keeps only in-frame clonotypes and omits some of them. V and J calls and clone size are as listed in that table; D and trimming were resolved from the DNA. The sample yields roughly 500,000 clones, roughly 78% seen once. Sequences were obtained from PBMCs. The V call is TRBV11-2, the J call TRBJ1-2; 7 positions match TRBD1. The receptor comes from a woman between 35 and 50 years old in good health. Some clones in this sample may be carry-over from other donors' samples. The CDR3 DNA reads TGTGCCAGCAGCTTAGCGGGGGGGACAGTTACTAACTATGGCTACGCCTTC. It is translated as CASSLAGGTVTNYGYAF.